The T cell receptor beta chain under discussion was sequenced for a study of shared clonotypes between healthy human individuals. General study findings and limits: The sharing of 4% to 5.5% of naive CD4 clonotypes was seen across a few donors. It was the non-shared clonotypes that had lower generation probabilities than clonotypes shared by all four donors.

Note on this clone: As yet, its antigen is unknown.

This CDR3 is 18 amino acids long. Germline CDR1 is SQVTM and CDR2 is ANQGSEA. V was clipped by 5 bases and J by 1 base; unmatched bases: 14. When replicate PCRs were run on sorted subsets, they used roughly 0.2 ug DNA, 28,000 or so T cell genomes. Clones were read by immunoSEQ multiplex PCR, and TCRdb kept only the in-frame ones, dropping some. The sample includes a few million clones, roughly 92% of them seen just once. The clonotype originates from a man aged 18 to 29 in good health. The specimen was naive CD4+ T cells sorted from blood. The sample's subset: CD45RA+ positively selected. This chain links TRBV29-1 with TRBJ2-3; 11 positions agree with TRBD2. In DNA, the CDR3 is TGCAGCGTTACAGGGGCTAGCGGGGGGAAAGTTCGCACAGATACGCAGTATTTT. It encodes CSVTGASGGKVRTDTQYF.